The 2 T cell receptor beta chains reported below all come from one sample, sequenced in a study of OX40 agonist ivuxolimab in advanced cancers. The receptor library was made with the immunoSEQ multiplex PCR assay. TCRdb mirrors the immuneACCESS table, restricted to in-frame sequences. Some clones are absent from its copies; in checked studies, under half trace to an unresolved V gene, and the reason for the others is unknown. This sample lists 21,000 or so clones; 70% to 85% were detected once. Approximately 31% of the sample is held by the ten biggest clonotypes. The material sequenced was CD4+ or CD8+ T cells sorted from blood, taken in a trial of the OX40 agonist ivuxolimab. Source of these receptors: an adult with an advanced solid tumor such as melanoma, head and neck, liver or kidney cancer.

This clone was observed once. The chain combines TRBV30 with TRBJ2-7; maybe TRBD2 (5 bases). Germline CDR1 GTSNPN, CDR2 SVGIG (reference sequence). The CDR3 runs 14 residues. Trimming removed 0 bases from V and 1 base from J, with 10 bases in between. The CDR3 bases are TGTGCCTGGAGTGTTGGGAGTAGTTCCTACGAGCAGTACTTC. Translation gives CAWSVGSSSYEQYF.

CDR3 sequence reads: CASSKAGGDPQNEQYF. DNA for the CDR3: TGTGCCAGTTCCAAGGCAGGGGGCGATCCGCAAAACGAGCAGTACTTC. The genes are TRBV21-1 and TRBJ2-7; the table's D call of TRBD1 was not tested on the DNA. TRBV21-1 is marked as a pseudogene. The CDR3 is 16 amino acids.